Below are 28 T cell receptor beta chains sequenced from a single sample in a study of shared clonotypes between healthy human individuals. Method: immunoSEQ multiplex PCR; TCRdb's copy keeps in-frame clones and lacks some. The table includes about 380,000 clones, approximately 97% detected once. The sequencing sample was made of memory CD8+ T cells sorted from blood. Subset specified: CD45RO+ cells pooled with CCR7-negative TemRA cells. The source of these receptors is a man aged 25 to 40 in good health.

The chain has TRBV10-3 and TRBJ2-2, with 13 bases matching TRBD2. The length of the CDR3 is 13 residues. From germline, CDR1 is ENHRY and CDR2 SYGVKD. Trimming took 8 bases from V and 6 from J; bases not matched to a gene: 0. DNA for the CDR3: TGTGCCATCGGACTAGCGGGAGCCGGGGAGCTGTTTTTT. Translation: CAIGLAGAGELFF.

The chain joins TRBV13 to TRBJ2-5, with 10 bases aligning to TRBD1. CDR1 is PRHDT, CDR2 FYEKMQ, per germline (reference sequence). Losses at the gene ends were 6 bases for V and 2 bases for J; bases not matched to a gene: 3. The CDR3 covers 14 residues. CDR3 sequence: CASSPDRGQETQYF. The CDR3 DNA follows: TGTGCCAGCAGTCCGGACAGGGGGCAAGAGACCCAGTACTTC.

The chain has TRBV5-1 and TRBJ1-1; 7 positions match TRBD1. CDR3 length equals 13 residues. V shed 3 bases and J 3 bases; nucleotides not matched to a gene: 2. CDR1 and CDR2 from the germline V gene are SGHRS and YFSETQ. CDR3 region: CASSSDRDTEAFF. DNA of the CDR3: TGCGCCAGCAGCTCCGACAGGGACACTGAAGCTTTCTTT. The variable domain in full, with the rest retrieved from reference TRBV5-1 and TRBJ1-1, is KAGVTQTPRYLIKTRGQQVTLSCSPISGHRSVSWYQQTPGQGLQFLFEYFSETQRNKGNFPGRFSGRQFSNSRSEMNVSTLELGDSALYLCASSSDRDTEAFFGQGTRLTVV.

V usage is TRBV25-1 and J usage is TRBJ2-1; the D is unclear. Germline V CDR1 and CDR2: MGHDK, SYGVNS. The ends were cut back, 6 bases at V and 7 bases at J, with 10 bases in the middle. CDR3 length: 12 residues. The CDR3 sequence: CASRDSQNEQFF. In DNA, the CDR3 is TGTGCCAGCAGGGATTCTCAGAATGAGCAGTTCTTC.

This chain uses TRBV18 with TRBJ2-7; 16 nucleotides match TRBD2. CDR1 and CDR2 (germline): KGHSH, LQKENI. Germline trimming cut 0 bases from V and 0 bases from J; bases unmatched to any gene: 2. This CDR3 is 18 amino acids long. The CDR3 here is CASSPPGLAGGISYEQYF. CDR3 bases: TGTGCCAGCTCACCACCGGGACTAGCGGGAGGGATCTCCTACGAGCAGTACTTC. The full variable domain, in which reference TRBV18 and TRBJ2-7 provide the parts outside the CDR3, is NAGVMQNPRHLVRRRGQEARLRCSPMKGHSHVYWYRQLPEEGLKFMVYLQKENIIDESGMPKERFSAEFPKEGPSILRIQQVVRGDSAAYFCASSPPGLAGGISYEQYFGPGTRLTVT.

The rearrangement joins TRBV7-3 to TRBJ2-3, with D hard to call. This CDR3 contains 16 residues. CDR1 SGHTA and CDR2 FQGTGA come from the germline V gene. V dropped 5 bases and J dropped 3 bases, with 18 bases sitting between them. The DNA for the CDR3 is TGTGCCAGCAGCCCCTGGGCCCGAACGAGGACAGATACGCAGTATTTT. Translated, it gives CASSPWARTRTDTQYF.

The V and J genes are TRBV25-1 and TRBJ2-7; D is tentatively TRBD1 or TRBD2 (5 bases each). The CDR3 totals 13 residues. Per germline, CDR1 MGHDK and CDR2 SYGVNS. The V end lost 6 bases, the J end lost 6 bases, and 15 bases lay between the germline ends. The CDR3 coding sequence is TGTGCCAGCAGCCCGGGGTGGGGCTTCGAGCAGTACTTC. Its translation is CASSPGWGFEQYF.

The CDR3 DNA sequence: TGTGCCTGGAGTCGCGACACCTACAATGAGCAGTTCTTC. Translating it yields CAWSRDTYNEQFF. The chain has TRBV30 and TRBJ2-1; D not resolved. The CDR3 consists of 13 residues. The V and J ends lost 2 bases and 2 bases respectively, with 7 bases between them. Germline-derived CDR1 and CDR2 are GTSNPN and SVGIG (reference sequence).

CDR3 DNA sequence: TGTGCCAGCAGCGGACCCGGGACAGGGGGCAAATACGAGCAGTACTTC. Translating gives CASSGPGTGGKYEQYF. The J gene is TRBJ2-7, the V gene TRBV11-2; 12 bases are shared with TRBD1. V lost 5 bases and J lost 4; bases outside the gene matches: 9. CDR3 size: 16 residues. The V gene's germline CDR1 is SGHAT and CDR2 FQNNGV.

The count of this clone is one. The genes are TRBV6-6 and TRBJ2-4, with D tentatively TRBD2 (5 bases). The V end was cut by 2 bases, the J end by 0 bases, with 11 bases between. The CDR3 contains 16 residues. Germline V gives CDR1 MNHNY, CDR2 SVGAGI (reference sequence). The CDR3 reads CASSYPGGLAKNIQYF. The CDR3 nucleotides are TGTGCCAGCAGTTACCCAGGCGGGCTAGCCAAAAACATTCAGTACTTC.

The chain recombines TRBV18 with TRBJ2-5; TRBD2 aligns across 10 bases. The junction had 9 bases not matched to a gene; V was cut back by 6 bases and J by 5 bases. The CDR3 is made up of 15 amino acids. Germline V gene lookup returns CDR1 KGHSH and CDR2 LQKENI. The CDR3 reads CASSPTSGKGETQYF. Written as DNA, the CDR3 is TGTGCCAGCTCGCCAACTAGCGGGAAGGGGGAGACCCAGTACTTC.

CDR3 bases: TGTGCCAGCAGTGAAGGAGACAGGGGAGTCACCGGGGAGCTGTTTTTT. This codes for CASSEGDRGVTGELFF. This chain links TRBV2 with TRBJ2-2; 8 bases map to TRBD1. The CDR3 sequence is 16 residues long. Germline loops: CDR1 SNHLY, CDR2 FYNNEI. V was clipped by 1 base and J by 4 bases; unmatched bases: 5.

The chain links TRBV6-6 to TRBJ2-7; 12 bases are shared with TRBD1. The germline gives CDR1 MNHNY, CDR2 SVGAGI (reference sequence). This CDR3 spans 16 amino acids. Trimming cost V 7 bases and J 3 bases; bases outside gene matches: 10. CDR3 nucleotides: TGTGCCAGCAACCCAACGGGGACAGGGGGCTTCTACGAGCAGTACTTC. Protein product: CASNPTGTGGFYEQYF.

V gene TRBV27 combines with J gene TRBJ2-2, with 11 positions matching TRBD2. This CDR3 is built from 17 residues. Germline V gene lookup returns CDR1 MNHEY and CDR2 SMNVEV (reference sequence). V was clipped by 2 bases and J by 5 bases; unmatched bases: 7. CDR3 sequence reads: CASSLTSGRVGTGELFF. DNA for the CDR3: TGTGCCAGCAGTTTAACTAGCGGGAGAGTGGGGACCGGGGAGCTGTTTTTT.

This clone was found once. This rearrangement joins TRBV5-6 to TRBJ1-2; no firm D call. Per germline, CDR1 SGHDT and CDR2 YYEEEE. The ends were cut back, 0 bases at V and 7 bases at J, with 13 bases in the middle. The CDR3 is 14 residues long. The CDR3 nucleotides read TGTGCCAGCAGCTTGGCTGCACTGCGATTTGGCTACACCTTC. Protein sequence: CASSLAALRFGYTF.

Remarks on this clone: The sample has other DNA sequences that encode this CDR3 too. The V and J genes are TRBV5-1 and TRBJ2-3, with 8 bases that match TRBD2. Germline V lookup: CDR1 SGHRS, CDR2 YFSETQ. CDR3 length equals 14 residues. Trimming cost V 3 bases and J 1 base; bases outside gene matches: 1. This chain's CDR3 is CASSSTSGTDTQYF. CDR3 coding DNA: TGCGCCAGCAGCTCGACTAGCGGCACAGATACGCAGTATTTT.

The V and J genes are TRBV5-4 and TRBJ2-1, with D maybe TRBD2 (5 bases). The germline V gene has CDR1 SGHNT and CDR2 YYREEE (reference sequence). The CDR3 spans 14 residues. Trimming stripped 2 bases from V and 5 bases from J, with 11 bases between. This CDR3 is CASSLGGSNNEQFF. CDR3 in DNA: TGTGCCAGCAGCTTAGGTGGGAGTAACAATGAGCAGTTCTTC.

V is TRBV6-5 and J is TRBJ1-4; no definite D call. This CDR3 has 16 amino acids. Trimming pared 0 bases from V and 6 bases from J, leaving 14 bases between. CDR1 is MNHEY, CDR2 SVGAGI, per germline. The CDR3: CASSYSGEYEYEKLFF. In DNA, the CDR3 is TGTGCCAGCAGTTACTCGGGCGAATATGAATATGAAAAACTGTTTTTT.

V is TRBV14 and J is TRBJ2-1, with a weak D call TRBD2 (5 bases). In germline, CDR1 is SGHDN, CDR2 FVKESK. The CDR3 sequence is 15 residues long. Trimming left V 2 bases short and J 4 bases short, with 12 bases between. CDR3 amino acids: CASSQRDQAYNEQFF. In DNA, the CDR3 is TGTGCCAGCAGCCAACGGGATCAGGCTTACAATGAGCAGTTCTTC.

V is TRBV28 and J is TRBJ1-3; D not resolved. CDR3 size: 13 residues. Trimming pared 7 bases from V and 4 bases from J, leaving 11 bases between. Germline-derived CDR1 and CDR2 are MDHEN and SYDVKM. For the CDR3, the DNA is TGTGCCAGCAATGGGAATTTAGGAAACACCATATATTTT. This codes for CASNGNLGNTIYF.

The chain carries TRBV30 and TRBJ1-1; the D is unclear. This CDR3 contains 12 residues. CDR1 is GTSNPN, CDR2 SVGIG, per germline (reference sequence). Trimming removed 2 bases from V and 5 bases from J, with 9 bases in between. The CDR3 region has the DNA TGTGCCTGGAGTCGATTTGGGACTGAAGCTTTCTTT. It translates to CAWSRFGTEAFF.

The sample holds one count of this clone. The gene calls are TRBV10-1 and TRBJ2-3; possibly TRBD1 for D (6 bases). CDR3 length equals 16 residues. Germline CDR1 WNHNN, CDR2 SYGVQD (reference sequence). The V end was cut by 5 bases, the J end by 2 bases, with 17 bases between. The chain's CDR3 is CASSSGQGLLTDTQYF. Written as DNA, the CDR3 is TGCGCCAGCAGTTCGGGGCAGGGGCTTCTCACAGATACGCAGTATTTT.

This rearrangement joins TRBV19 to TRBJ2-1; D may be TRBD2 (5 bases). Trimming cost V 5 bases and J 6 bases, with 17 bases left between them. Germline CDR1 and CDR2: LNHDA and SQIVND (reference sequence). The CDR3 runs 15 residues. This CDR3 reads CASSPRGSTGNEQFF. CDR3 sequence (DNA): TGTGCCAGTAGTCCCCGGGGTAGTACCGGCAATGAGCAGTTCTTC.

The DNA for the CDR3 is TGCGCCAGCAGTGATGGGCGAGGGTCTTTCAACGAGCAGTACTTC. It yields the protein CASSDGRGSFNEQYF. The chain combines TRBV10-1 with TRBJ2-7; a weak D match, TRBD2 (5 bases). Between the trimmed V and J ends, which lost 3 bases and 5 bases, there was a span of 17 bases. Germline V gives CDR1 WNHNN, CDR2 SYGVQD (reference sequence). The CDR3 is made up of 15 amino acids.

The chain carries TRBV6-5 and TRBJ1-5; possibly TRBD1 for D (5 bases). V was shortened by 1 base and J by 4 bases, with 8 bases between the two germline ends. The germline V gene has CDR1 MNHEY and CDR2 SVGAGI. The CDR3 consists of 14 residues. The CDR3 DNA sequence: TGTGCCAGCAGTTACTATAGGGGAAATCAGCCCCAGCATTTT. Its translation: CASSYYRGNQPQHF.

The J gene is TRBJ1-1, the V gene TRBV19; D is unresolved. Per germline, CDR1 LNHDA and CDR2 SQIVND (reference sequence). This CDR3 contains 16 residues. Trimming removed 0 bases from V and 1 base from J, with 12 bases in between. CDR3: CASSIEKGWSNTEAFF. The CDR3 DNA sequence: TGTGCCAGTAGTATAGAAAAGGGCTGGTCGAACACTGAAGCTTTCTTT.

The genes are TRBV11-1 and TRBJ2-1, with TRBD2 matching over 9 bases. Germline CDR1 reads SGHAT; CDR2 reads FQDESV (reference sequence). V shed 3 bases and J 7 bases; nucleotides not matched to a gene: 13. The CDR3 has 17 amino acids. The CDR3, as DNA: TGTGCCAGCAGCTTCTCCTCCAGTGCGGGAGGGGGGAATGAGCAGTTCTTC. Translated: CASSFSSSAGGGNEQFF.

The CDR3 nucleotides read TGTGCCAGCACCTTTGACAGGGGGAGGTCTGGGGCCAACGTCCTGACTTTC. Its translation is CASTFDRGRSGANVLTF. This chain links TRBV5-5 with TRBJ2-6, with 9 bases lining up with TRBD1. Unmatched junction bases numbered 8, after V lost 6 bases and J lost 1 base. The germline V gene encodes CDR1 SGHKS and CDR2 YYEKEE (reference sequence). The CDR3 sequence is 17 residues long. The variable domain in full, completed from reference TRBV5-5 and TRBJ2-6, reads DAGVTQSPTHLIKTRGQQVTLRCSPISGHKSVSWYQQVLGQGPQFIFQYYEKEERGRGNFPDRFSARQFPNYSSELNVNALLLGDSALYLCASTFDRGRSGANVLTFGAGSRLTVL.